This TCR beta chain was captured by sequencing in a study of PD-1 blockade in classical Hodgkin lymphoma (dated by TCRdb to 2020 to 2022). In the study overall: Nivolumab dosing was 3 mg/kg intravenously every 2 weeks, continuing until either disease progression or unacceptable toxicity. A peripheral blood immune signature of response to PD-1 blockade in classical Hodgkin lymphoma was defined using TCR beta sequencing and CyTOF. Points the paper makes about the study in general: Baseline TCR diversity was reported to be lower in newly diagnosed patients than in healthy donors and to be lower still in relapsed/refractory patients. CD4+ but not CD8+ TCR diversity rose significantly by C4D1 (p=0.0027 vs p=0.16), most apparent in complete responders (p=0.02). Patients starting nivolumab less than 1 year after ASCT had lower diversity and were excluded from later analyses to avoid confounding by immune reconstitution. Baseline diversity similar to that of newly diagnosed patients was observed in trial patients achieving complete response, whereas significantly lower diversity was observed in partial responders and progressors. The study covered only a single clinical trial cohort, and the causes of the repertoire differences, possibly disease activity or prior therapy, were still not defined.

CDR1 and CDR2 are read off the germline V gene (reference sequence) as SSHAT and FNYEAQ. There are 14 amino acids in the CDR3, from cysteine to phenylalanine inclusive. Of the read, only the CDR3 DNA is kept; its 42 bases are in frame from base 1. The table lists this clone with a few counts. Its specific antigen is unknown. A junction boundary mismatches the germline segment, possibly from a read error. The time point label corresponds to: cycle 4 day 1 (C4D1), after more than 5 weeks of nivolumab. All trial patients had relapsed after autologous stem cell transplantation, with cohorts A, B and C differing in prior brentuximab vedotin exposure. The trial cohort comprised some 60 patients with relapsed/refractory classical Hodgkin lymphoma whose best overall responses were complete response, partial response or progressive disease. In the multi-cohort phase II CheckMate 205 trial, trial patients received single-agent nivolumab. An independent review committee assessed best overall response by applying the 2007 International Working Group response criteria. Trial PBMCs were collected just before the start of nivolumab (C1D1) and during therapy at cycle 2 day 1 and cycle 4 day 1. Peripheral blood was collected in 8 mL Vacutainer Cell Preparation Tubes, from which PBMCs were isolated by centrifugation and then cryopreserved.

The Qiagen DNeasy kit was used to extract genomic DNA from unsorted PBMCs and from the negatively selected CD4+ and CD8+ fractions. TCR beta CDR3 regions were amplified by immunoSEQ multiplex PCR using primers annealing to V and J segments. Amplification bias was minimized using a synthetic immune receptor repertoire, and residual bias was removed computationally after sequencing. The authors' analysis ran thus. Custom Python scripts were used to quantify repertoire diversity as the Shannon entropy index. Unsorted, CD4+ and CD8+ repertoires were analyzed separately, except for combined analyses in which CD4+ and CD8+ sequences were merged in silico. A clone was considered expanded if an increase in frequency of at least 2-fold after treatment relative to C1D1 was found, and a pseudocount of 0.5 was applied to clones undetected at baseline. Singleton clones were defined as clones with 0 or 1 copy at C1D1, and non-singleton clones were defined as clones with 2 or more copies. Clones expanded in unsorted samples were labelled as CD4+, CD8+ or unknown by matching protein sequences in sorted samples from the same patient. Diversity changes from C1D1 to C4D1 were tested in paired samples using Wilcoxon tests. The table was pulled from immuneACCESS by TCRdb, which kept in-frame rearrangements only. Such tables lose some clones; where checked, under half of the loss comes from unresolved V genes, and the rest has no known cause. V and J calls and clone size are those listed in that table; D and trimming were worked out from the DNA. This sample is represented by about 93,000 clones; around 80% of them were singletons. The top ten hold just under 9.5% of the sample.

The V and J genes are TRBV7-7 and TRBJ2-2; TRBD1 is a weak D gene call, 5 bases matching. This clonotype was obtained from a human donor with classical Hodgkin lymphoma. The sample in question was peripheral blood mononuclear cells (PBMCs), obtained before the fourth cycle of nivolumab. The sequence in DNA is TGTGCCAGCAGCTTAGAGGGGAACCCCGGGGAGCTGTTTTTT. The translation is CASSLEGNPGELFF.